This T cell receptor (beta chain) was documented in a study of cytotoxic CD8 clonotypes in ibrutinib-treated CLL. Whole-study context: Specimens for response were gathered following a median approximately 12 months of therapy, spanning 6 to 36. The sample average was roughly 240,000 productive templates and 85,000 to 95,000 productive rearrangements. Points from the study as a whole: An increase in clonality occurred at ibrutinib response, followed by a return toward baseline at progression. Clonality was higher at baseline than in age-matched healthy donors and tracked circulating CD8+ T-cell counts.

Using immunoSEQ multiplex PCR, the repertoire was profiled, and TCRdb retains in-frame clones only, with some absent. The data show 150,000 to 250,000 clones, 72% seen once. A note on this clone: Its antigen remains unidentified.

V lost 3 bases and J lost 6; bases outside the gene matches: 10. Germline CDR1 MNHEY, CDR2 SMNVEV (reference sequence). The CDR3 loop spans 16 amino acids. The sequence was obtained from a human donor with chronic lymphocytic leukemia. The chain has TRBV27 and TRBJ2-7; 11 bases fit TRBD2. This material consisted of PBMCs, taken after 24 months of ibrutinib treatment. The CDR3 region is CASSFSGRAAGLEQYF. CDR3 in DNA: TGTGCCAGCAGTTTTAGCGGGAGGGCCGCAGGGCTCGAGCAGTACTTC.